This is a list of T cell receptor beta chains from one sample in a study of CD8+ T cells in alopecia areata. Profiling relied on immunoSEQ multiplex PCR, and the TCRdb table lists in-frame clones only, not all of them. The sample records around 120,000 clones, 50% to 55% being singletons. The sample in question was CD4+ T cells sorted from blood, obtained at week 4, from a patient treated with tofacitinib. These receptors were taken from a human donor with alopecia areata. CDR3s include the opening cysteine and the closing phenylalanine or tryptophan. D genes are given only for firm matches. Clone size is given for some rows only: seen once, a few or many times, or a class if the clone is expanded.

len	abundance	d_gene	v_gene	j_gene	CDR3nt	CDR3aa
15	.	TRBD1	TRBV7-2	TRBJ2-6	TGTGCCAGCAGCACAGGGGGGTCTGGGGCCAACGTCCTGACTTTC	CASSTGGSGANVLTF
11	.	.	TRBV9	TRBJ1-2	TGTGCCAGCCGTTTACCCGGAGGCTACACCTTC	CASRLPGGYTF
14	.	.	TRBV6-1	TRBJ2-2	TGTGCCAGCAGTCTAAGTACCGGGACCGGGGGGCTGTTTTTT	CASSLSTGTGGLFF
14	few	.	TRBV6-5	TRBJ1-2	TGTGCCAGCAGTGTAACAGGGACTCCGGATAGCTACACCTTC	CASSVTGTPDSYTF
12	.	.	TRBV30	TRBJ1-1	TGTGCCTGGAGTCCCGGGGAGACTGAAGCTTTCTTT	CAWSPGETEAFF
12	.	.	TRBV2	TRBJ2-3	TGTGCCAGGGGGTTTACCGCAGATACGCAGTATTTT	CARGFTADTQYF
16	few	.	TRBV5-6	TRBJ1-2	TGTGCCAGCAGCTTGGCCAAGACGGCCTTGGACTATGGCTACACCTTC	CASSLAKTALDYGYTF
13	.	TRBD1	TRBV6-5	TRBJ2-7	TGTGCCAGCAGAAAGACAGGGACCTACGAGCAGTACTTC	CASRKTGTYEQYF
11	few	.	TRBV25-1	TRBJ1-2	TGTGCCAGCAGCTTTAGGAGGGGCTACACCTTC	CASSFRRGYTF
14	once	TRBD1	TRBV4-1	TRBJ2-7	TGCGCCAGCAGCCTAGAAGGGGGCGGTTACGAGCAGTACTTC	CASSLEGGGYEQYF
15	.	TRBD1	TRBV30	TRBJ1-5	TGTGCCTGGAGTGTACGGGACAGGGGCAATCAGCCCCAGCATTTT	CAWSVRDRGNQPQHF
16	few	.	TRBV23-1	TRBJ2-2	TGCGCCAGCAGTCATCCTCACAGGAGGACCACCGGGGAGCTGTTTTTT	CASSHPHRRTTGELFF
13	few	.	TRBV9	TRBJ1-6	TGTGCCACTGGGGTCAGCTATAATTCACCCCTCCACTTT	CATGVSYNSPLHF
14	.	.	TRBV29-1	TRBJ1-1	TGCAGCGTTGGCCTCCTGGAAGGCAGCACTGAAGCTTTCTTT	CSVGLLEGSTEAFF
16	.	TRBD2	TRBV30	TRBJ2-1	TGTGCCTGGAGTGGCACCCCTAGCGGGAGCTACAATGAGCAGTTCTTC	CAWSGTPSGSYNEQFF
13	few	.	TRBV29-1	TRBJ2-3	TGCAGCGTTGCCGGTCTCGGGGAATATACGCAGTATTTT	CSVAGLGEYTQYF
13	.	TRBD1	TRBV30	TRBJ1-1	TGTGCCTGGGGTACAGGGGCGAACACTGAAGCTTTCTTT	CAWGTGANTEAFF
16	few	TRBD1	TRBV19	TRBJ2-7	TGTGCCAGTGGAAGCGTGACAGGGGGTAGGTCCTACGAGCAGTACTTC	CASGSVTGGRSYEQYF
14	.	.	TRBV5-1	TRBJ1-1	TGCGCCAGCAGCTTGGCCAGCCGGAACACTGAAGCTTTCTTT	CASSLASRNTEAFF
13	.	.	TRBV29-1	TRBJ2-5	TGCAGCGTTGAACGTAGTAGCCGAGAGACCCAGTACTTC	CSVERSSRETQYF
16	.	TRBD1	TRBV9	TRBJ2-7	TGTGCCAGCAGCGCTTCGTACCGGGACAGTGTCCACGAGCAGTACTTC	CASSASYRDSVHEQYF
16	few	TRBD1	TRBV27	TRBJ1-1	TGTGCCAGCAGCCCCGGACAGGGGGCCATAAACACTGAAGCTTTCTTT	CASSPGQGAINTEAFF
15	.	.	TRBV19	TRBJ2-1	TGTGCCAGTAGTCCCCGGACAACTAGCCGGACCGAGCAGTTCTTC	CASSPRTTSRTEQFF
11	once	.	TRBV29-1	TRBJ2-7	TGCAGCGTTCAAGAGACCTACGAGCAGTACTTC	CSVQETYEQYF
15	.	TRBD2	TRBV6-6	TRBJ2-5	TGTGCCAGCAGTCTGACTAGCGGGAGTAGGGAGACCCAGTACTTC	CASSLTSGSRETQYF
15	.	TRBD2	TRBV11-2	TRBJ2-2	TGTGCCAGCAGCTTAGCGGGAGGGGCCACCGGGGAGCTGTTTTTT	CASSLAGGATGELFF
15	.	.	TRBV5-4	TRBJ2-3	TGTGCCAGCAGCGCGACAGCCACGGGAACAGATACGCAGTATTTT	CASSATATGTDTQYF
11	.	.	TRBV29-1	TRBJ1-1	TGCAGCGCTGGAGGGGACACTGAAGCTTTCTTT	CSAGGDTEAFF
10	few	.	TRBV29-1	TRBJ2-1	TGCAGCGTTGGGAACAATGAGCAGTTCTTC	CSVGNNEQFF
11	.	.	TRBV2	TRBJ2-4	TGTGCCAGCAGTGAACCCTGGATTCAGTACTTC	CASSEPWIQYF
11	.	.	TRBV30	TRBJ2-3	TGTGCCTGGAGTGTACGAGATACGCAGTATTTT	CAWSVRDTQYF
13	.	.	TRBV29-1	TRBJ1-5	TGCAGCGTGCGAGGGGATAGCAATCAGCCCCAGCATTTT	CSVRGDSNQPQHF
13	few	.	TRBV14	TRBJ2-3	TGTGCCAGCAGCCAAGATCAGATAGATACGCAGTATTTT	CASSQDQIDTQYF
15	few	.	TRBV6-1	TRBJ1-1	TGTGCCAGCAGTGAGTACGGACAGTTGAACACTGAAGCTTTCTTT	CASSEYGQLNTEAFF
15	few	TRBD2	TRBV30	TRBJ2-3	TGTGCCTGGAGTGTAACTAGCGGGCGCACAGATACGCAGTATTTT	CAWSVTSGRTDTQYF
14	.	.	TRBV9	TRBJ2-4	TGTGCCAGCAGCGGGGACTTAGCCAAAAACATTCAGTACTTC	CASSGDLAKNIQYF
15	.	.	TRBV6-5	TRBJ1-3	TGTGCCAGCAGTTCCCAGGGTTCGTGGGGAAACACCATATATTTT	CASSSQGSWGNTIYF
12	.	TRBD1	TRBV29-1	TRBJ2-7	TGCAGCGTTGGACAGGGGGGCCACGAGCAGTACTTC	CSVGQGGHEQYF
16	.	TRBD1	TRBV23-1	TRBJ1-2	TGCGCCAGCAGTTGGCCCCCGGGACAGGGGGCTGGAGGCTACACCTTC	CASSWPPGQGAGGYTF
15	.	.	TRBV10-3	TRBJ2-1	TGTGCCATCAGTGACCCCTTATCATCCTACAATGAGCAGTTCTTC	CAISDPLSSYNEQFF
12	.	.	TRBV30	TRBJ2-1	TGTGCCTGGAGTGAGGGGTACAATGAGCAGTTCTTC	CAWSEGYNEQFF
16	.	.	TRBV7-2	TRBJ2-3	TGTGCCAGCAGCTTAGGGATAGCGCCAAGCACAGATACGCAGTATTTT	CASSLGIAPSTDTQYF
13	few	.	TRBV27	TRBJ2-3	TGTGCCAGCAGTCTCCAAAGGAGGACTACGCAGTATTTT	CASSLQRRTTQYF
14	.	.	TRBV29-1	TRBJ1-1	TGCAGCGTGGAAAGACAGTTCATGAACACTGAAGCTTTCTTT	CSVERQFMNTEAFF
14	few	TRBD2	TRBV9	TRBJ2-1	TGTGCCAGCAGCGTAGTTAGCGGGGGCAATGAGCAGTTCTTC	CASSVVSGGNEQFF
15	.	TRBD1	TRBV30	TRBJ2-2	TGTGCCTGGAGTGTCGACAGGGGGAACACCGGGGAGCTGTTTTTT	CAWSVDRGNTGELFF
11	.	.	TRBV29-1	TRBJ1-4	TGCAGCGTCACAACTAATGAAAAACTGTTTTTT	CSVTTNEKLFF
15	.	.	TRBV19	TRBJ1-5	TGTGCCAGTAGTATACGCGGGCGGAGGGATCAGCCCCAGCATTTT	CASSIRGRRDQPQHF
15	.	TRBD1	TRBV6-1	TRBJ1-5	TGTGCCAGCAGGGGAAGAGGACAGGGAAATCAGCCCCAGCATTTT	CASRGRGQGNQPQHF
16	.	.	TRBV25-1	TRBJ2-6	TGTGCCAGCAGTAGACACAGGGAGTCTGGGGCCAACGTCCTGACTTTC	CASSRHRESGANVLTF
17	.	TRBD1	TRBV5-1	TRBJ2-6	TGCGCCAGCAGCTCTGGGACAGATAGCTCTGGGGCCAACGTCCTGACTTTC	CASSSGTDSSGANVLTF
13	.	.	TRBV19	TRBJ1-1	TGTGCCAGTACCACCAGGGTTCAGACTGAAGCTTTCTTT	CASTTRVQTEAFF
14	.	.	TRBV6-5	TRBJ2-7	TGTGCCAGCAGCGACAGCAATCCACCCTACGAGCAGTACTTC	CASSDSNPPYEQYF
13	few	TRBD1	TRBV2	TRBJ2-7	TGTGCCAGCATCGGACAGGTTTCCCCAGAGCAGTACTTC	CASIGQVSPEQYF
14	few	.	TRBV5-1	TRBJ2-7	TGCGCCAGCAGCTTGGCCGCAGGGAGCTACGAGCAGTACTTC	CASSLAAGSYEQYF
14	.	TRBD1	TRBV5-1	TRBJ2-7	TGCGCCAGCAGCTTGGGACAGGGGGACTACGAGCAGTACTTC	CASSLGQGDYEQYF
13	.	.	TRBV30	TRBJ2-1	TGTGCCTGGAGTGTACGCGGGCTCGATGAGCAGTTCTTC	CAWSVRGLDEQFF
15	.	TRBD1	TRBV27	TRBJ2-3	TGTGCCAGCAGTTTAAGGGGGCCACGCACAGATACGCAGTATTTT	CASSLRGPRTDTQYF
15	.	.	TRBV11-2	TRBJ1-1	TGTGCCAGCAGTCCAGCTAACAGGGTGAACACTGAAGCTTTCTTT	CASSPANRVNTEAFF